The entry below describes one TCR beta chain. The V and J ends lost 0 bases and 3 bases respectively, with 7 bases between them. Per the germline V gene, CDR1 is SGDLS and CDR2 is YYNGEE. This CDR3 region has 13 residues. The sample comes from a study of identical twins. TCRdb reprocessed the 5' RACE reads with MiXCR, giving one entry per CDR3 protein. The sample includes 500,000 to 550,000 distinct CDR3 sequences, about 20% of them seen just once. A further study also used this sample, focusing on T cells expressing NK-cell markers.

The sequencing sample was made of CD4+ T cells sorted from blood. This chain connects TRBV9 to TRBJ2-7; D gene uncertain. The clonotype originates from a woman between 18 and 30 years old in good health. As DNA, the CDR3 is TGTGCCAGCAGCGTAGCTCCGTTCTACGAGCAGTACTTC. This translates into CASSVAPFYEQYF.